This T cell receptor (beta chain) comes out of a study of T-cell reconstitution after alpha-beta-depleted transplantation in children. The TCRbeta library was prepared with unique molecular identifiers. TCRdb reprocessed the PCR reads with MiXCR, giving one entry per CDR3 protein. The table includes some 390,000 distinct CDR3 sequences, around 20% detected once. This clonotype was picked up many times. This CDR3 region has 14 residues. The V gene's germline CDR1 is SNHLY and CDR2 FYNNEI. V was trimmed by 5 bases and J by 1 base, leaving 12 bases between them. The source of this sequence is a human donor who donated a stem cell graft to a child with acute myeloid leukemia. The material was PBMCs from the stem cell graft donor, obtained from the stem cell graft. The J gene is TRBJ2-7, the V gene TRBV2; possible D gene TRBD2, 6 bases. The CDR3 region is CASSPGVGSYEQYF. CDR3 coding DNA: TGTGCCAGCAGTCCGGGAGTAGGGTCCTACGAGCAGTACTTC.